This T cell receptor (beta chain) derives from a study of Graves' ophthalmopathy and Graves' hyperthyroidism. Turning to the study itself: The authors collected peripheral blood at initial diagnosis, before any treatment.

Being free of ophthalmopathy for 18 months of follow-up defined stable hyperthyroidism. New diagnoses, under 2 months' duration, and ages 18 to 65 characterized the hyperthyroidism patients. CDR1 is LNHDA and CDR2 is SQIVND in the germline V gene (reference sequence). This CDR3 contains 18 residues. With 4 bases removed from V and 0 bases from J, the gap between germline ends came to 19 bases. RNA transcripts served as template for amplifying TCR beta CDR3 sequences. Investigators did first-round RT-PCR with HTBI primers, then second-round multiplex PCR. TCRdb used MiXCR to reprocess the multiplex PCR reads, holding one entry per CDR3 protein. The profile shows hundreds of thousands of distinct CDR3 sequences, more than 20% of them singletons.

The chain employs TRBV19 and TRBJ1-5; D is perhaps TRBD1 (5 bases). This receptor was identified in a young woman with stable Graves' hyperthyroidism. Sequencing used peripheral blood. The CDR3 sequence is CASSSRPPGGVSNQPQHF. The DNA of the CDR3 is TGTGCCAGTAGTAGCCGACCTCCAGGAGGGGTTAGCAATCAGCCCCAGCATTTT.